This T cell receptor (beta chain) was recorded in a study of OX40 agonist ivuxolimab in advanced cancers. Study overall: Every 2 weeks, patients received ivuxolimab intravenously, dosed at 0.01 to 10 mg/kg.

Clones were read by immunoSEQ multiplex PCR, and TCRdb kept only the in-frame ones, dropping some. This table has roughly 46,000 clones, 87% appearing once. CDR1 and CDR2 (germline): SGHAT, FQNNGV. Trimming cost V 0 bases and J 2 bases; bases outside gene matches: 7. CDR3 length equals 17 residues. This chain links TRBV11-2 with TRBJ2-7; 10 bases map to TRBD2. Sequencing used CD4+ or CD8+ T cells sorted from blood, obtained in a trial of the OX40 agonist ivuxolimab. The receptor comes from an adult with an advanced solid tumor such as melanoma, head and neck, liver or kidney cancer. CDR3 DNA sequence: TGTGCCAGCAGCTTAGATCTGGGACTAGCGCTTACCTACGAGCAGTACTTC. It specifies CASSLDLGLALTYEQYF.